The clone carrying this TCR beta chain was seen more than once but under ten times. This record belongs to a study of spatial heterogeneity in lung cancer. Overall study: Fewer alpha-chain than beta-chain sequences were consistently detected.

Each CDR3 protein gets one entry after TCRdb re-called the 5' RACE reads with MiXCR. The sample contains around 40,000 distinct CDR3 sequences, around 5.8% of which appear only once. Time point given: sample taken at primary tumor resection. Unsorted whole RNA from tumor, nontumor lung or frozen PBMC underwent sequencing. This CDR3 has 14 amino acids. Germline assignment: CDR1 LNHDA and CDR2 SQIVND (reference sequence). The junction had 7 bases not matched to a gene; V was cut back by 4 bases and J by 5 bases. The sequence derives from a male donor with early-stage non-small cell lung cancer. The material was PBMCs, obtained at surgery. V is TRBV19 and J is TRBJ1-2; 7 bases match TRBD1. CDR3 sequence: CASSTPGTDYGYTF. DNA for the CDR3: TGTGCCAGTAGTACTCCCGGGACAGATTATGGCTACACCTTC.